These 32 T cell receptor beta chains were sequenced from one sample in a study of T cells in Graves' hyperthyroidism and ophthalmopathy. RNA transcripts gave rise to amplified TCR beta CDR3 regions. HTBI primers were employed in a first-round RT-PCR of the TCR CDR3. MiXCR, applied by TCRdb to the multiplex PCR reads, yields one record per CDR3 protein. The sample lists some 400,000 distinct CDR3 sequences, 19% occurring once. The specimen was blood. All receptors derive from a woman aged 18-29 years with Graves' hyperthyroidism.

As to this clonotype: The junction and the germline gene differ at one end; a read error may be behind it. The chain has TRBV29-1 and TRBJ2-4, with D possibly TRBD2 on 5 matching bases. The germline CDR1 and CDR2 sequences are SQVTM and ANQGSEA. This CDR3 region has 14 residues. This CDR3 is CSVSSKFLGDIKYF. Written as DNA, the CDR3 is TGCAGCGTTTCCTCCAAGTTCCTGGGAGACATTAAGTACTTC.

This clonotype was observed at least ten times. V is TRBV20-1 and J is TRBJ1-1, with D possibly TRBD1 on 6 matching bases. The CDR3 is 12 residues long. Trimming took off 5 bases at V and 11 bases at J, with 18 bases between the two ends. CDR1 and CDR2 (germline): DFQATT, SNEGSKA (reference sequence). The CDR3 reads CSALRQEPLAFF. DNA for the CDR3: TGCAGTGCTCTTCGACAGGAACCCCTGGCTTTCTTT.

This chain joins TRBV6-1 and TRBJ1-2; D ambiguous. CDR3 size: 12 residues. The germline gives CDR1 MNHNS, CDR2 SASEGT. Trimming shortened V by 6 bases and J by 3 bases, and 8 bases separated the two germline ends. The CDR3 spells CASRQEYYGYTF. DNA of the CDR3: TGTGCCAGCAGGCAGGAGTACTATGGCTACACCTTC.

The V gene is TRBV4-1, the J gene TRBJ2-7; 9 bases align to TRBD1. This CDR3 comprises 16 residues. CDR1 MGHRA and CDR2 YSYEKL come from the germline V gene. Trimming took 1 base from V and 4 from J; bases not matched to a gene: 8. The CDR3 region is CASSQGPLQGAYEQYF. The CDR3 coding sequence is TGCGCCAGCAGCCAAGGGCCATTACAGGGGGCGTACGAGCAGTACTTC.

This clonotype was counted ten times or more. The chain is built from TRBV2 and TRBJ2-2; D gene uncertain. The V end lost 8 bases, the J end lost 6 bases, and 7 bases lay between the germline ends. Germline V gives CDR1 SNHLY, CDR2 FYNNEI. The CDR3 contains 11 residues. The CDR3 bases are TGTGCCAGCGGAGAGCCCGGGGAGCTGTTTTTT. Protein: CASGEPGELFF.

J is TRBJ1-1 and V is TRBV12-3 or TRBV12-4; D ambiguous. The length of the CDR3 is 13 residues. V was pared by 6 bases and J by 4 bases, with 12 bases between. CDR3 residues: CASSLRTVTEAFF. As DNA, the CDR3 is TGTGCCAGCAGCCTACGGACGGTCACTGAAGCTTTCTTT.

This clonotype was observed many times. The chain is built from TRBV12-3 or TRBV12-4 and TRBJ2-2; D tentatively fits TRBD1 or TRBD2 (6 bases each). Trimming took 5 bases from V and 4 from J, leaving 17 bases between them. The CDR3 runs to 16 residues. The chain's CDR3 is CASSRTGDNSTGELFF. In DNA, the CDR3 is TGTGCCAGCAGTCGAACGGGGGACAATAGCACCGGGGAGCTGTTTTTT.

This clonotype was counted at least ten times. The chain recombines TRBV28 with TRBJ1-1; D call uncertain. CDR1 and CDR2 from the germline V gene are MDHEN and SYDVKM. The V gene lost 6 bases and the J gene lost 2 bases, with 16 bases spanning the gap. This CDR3 comprises 15 residues. The CDR3 nucleotides are TGTGCCAGCAGGACCTCAACGGGCTTTAACACTGAAGCTTTCTTT. This translates into CASRTSTGFNTEAFF.

This clonotype was observed at least ten times. In nucleotides, the CDR3 is TGTGCCAGCAGCTTATCGGGAACAGCGAACACTGAAGCTTTCTTT. It encodes CASSLSGTANTEAFF. This rearrangement joins TRBV7-9 to TRBJ1-1; D is ambiguous. Between the trimmed V and J ends, which lost 2 bases and 1 base, there was a span of 11 bases. The CDR3 is 15 residues long. Germline-derived CDR1 and CDR2 are SEHNR and FQNEAQ (reference sequence).

This sequence joins TRBV14 and TRBJ2-7; tentative D call: TRBD1 (5 bases). Germline CDR1 is SGHDN and CDR2 is FVKESK. There are 14 residues in the CDR3. V was shortened by 0 bases and J by 3 bases, with 9 bases between the two germline ends. CDR3 residues: CASSQEHRNYEQYF. DNA for the CDR3: TGTGCCAGCAGCCAAGAACACAGGAACTACGAGCAGTACTTC.

This clonotype came up a few times. J is TRBJ1-1 and V is TRBV5-1; maybe TRBD1 (5 bases). The CDR3 is 13 residues long. Looked up from germline, CDR1 is SGHRS and CDR2 is YFSETQ. CDR3 protein: CVTLGGGLTEAFF. The CDR3 nucleotides read TGCGTCACCCTAGGCGGGGGTCTGACTGAAGCTTTCTTT. Combining the CDR3 with reference TRBV5-1 and TRBJ1-1 gives the whole variable domain KAGVTQTPRYLIKTRGQQVTLSCSPISGHRSVSWYQQTPGQGLQFLFEYFSETQRNKGNFPGRFSGRQFSNSRSEMNVSTLELGDSALYLCVTLGGGLTEAFFGQGTRLTVV.

This clonotype was counted ten times or more. The gene calls are TRBV7-2 and TRBJ1-5, with D possibly being TRBD1 (6 bases). This CDR3 is built from 14 residues. V dropped 5 bases and J dropped 9 bases, with 17 bases sitting between them. Per the germline V gene, CDR1 is SGHTA and CDR2 is FQGNSA. CDR3 nucleotides: TGTGCCAGCAGCCCAAAGGATCGGGGGCCGCCCCAGCATTTT. Protein sequence: CASSPKDRGPPQHF.

There are many counts of this clonotype. V usage is TRBV11-2 and J usage is TRBJ2-4; either TRBD1 or TRBD2 may fit D (5 bases each). CDR1 is SGHAT and CDR2 is FQNNGV in the germline V gene. This CDR3 has 15 amino acids. Trimming shortened V by 4 bases and J by 7 bases, and 17 bases separated the two germline ends. The CDR3 protein is CASSSNDRGPNIQYF. CDR3 bases: TGTGCCAGCAGCTCTAATGACCGGGGCCCTAACATTCAGTACTTC.

This clonotype was detected ten times or more. The chain recombines TRBV20-1 with TRBJ1-2; perhaps TRBD1 as D (6 bases). V lost 3 bases, J lost 1 base, and 9 bases lay in between. Per the germline V gene, CDR1 is DFQATT and CDR2 is SNEGSKA (reference sequence). The CDR3 loop spans 13 amino acids. The CDR3 bases are TGCAGTGCTAGGACGGGACATAACTATGGCTACACCTTC. Translating gives CSARTGHNYGYTF.

This clonotype showed up just a few times. This chain joins TRBV3-1 and TRBJ2-5, with 11 bases that match TRBD2. CDR1 and CDR2 (germline): LGHDT, YNNKEL (reference sequence). The CDR3 consists of 17 residues. Trimming at V came to 0 bases and at J to 0 bases, leaving 3 bases not matched to a gene. The CDR3 DNA is TGTGCCAGCAGCCAAGATCCGACTAGCGGGGACCAAGAGACCCAGTACTTC. Its translation: CASSQDPTSGDQETQYF.

J is TRBJ2-7 and V is TRBV11-2; TRBD2 is a possible D gene (6 bases). This CDR3 has 16 amino acids. V was shortened by 0 bases and J by 2 bases, with 14 bases between the two germline ends. CDR1 is SGHAT, CDR2 FQNNGV, per germline. The CDR3 spells CASSLEGGDCPYEQYF. The CDR3 DNA follows: TGTGCCAGCAGCTTAGAAGGCGGGGACTGCCCCTACGAGCAGTACTTC.

The table lists this clonotype with many counts. The chain employs TRBV11-2 and TRBJ2-2; D is undetermined. V lost 6 bases to trimming and J lost 6 bases, with 23 bases between them. CDR3 length: 17 amino acids. Germline V gene lookup returns CDR1 SGHAT and CDR2 FQNNGV. Here the CDR3 reads CASRRLNRATQSGELFF. The CDR3 DNA follows: TGTGCCAGCAGGCGTCTAAACCGGGCCACCCAGTCCGGGGAGCTGTTTTTT.

Ten or more counts support this clonotype. V usage is TRBV20-1 and J usage is TRBJ1-1; 9 bases are shared with TRBD1. The J segment lost 5 bases and the V segment lost 1 base, leaving 11 bases of the junction unmatched. This CDR3 comprises 16 residues. Germline V gene sequence: CDR1 DFQATT, CDR2 SNEGSKA (reference sequence). This CDR3 reads CSARAPDRGEVTEAFF. CDR3 sequence (DNA): TGCAGTGCTAGAGCGCCCGACAGGGGGGAAGTTACTGAAGCTTTCTTT.

The chain has TRBV30 and TRBJ2-7, with a possible D match to TRBD1 (5 bases). The germline CDR1 and CDR2 sequences are GTSNPN and SVGIG (reference sequence). The CDR3 covers 14 residues. Trimming removed 4 bases from V and 2 bases from J, with 15 bases in between. In nucleotides, the CDR3 is TGTGCCTGGACCAGACTGGACACACCCTACGAGCAGTACTTC. Amino acids: CAWTRLDTPYEQYF.

This clonotype was recorded many times. The chain joins TRBV7-9 to TRBJ1-3; D unclear. The CDR3 contains 16 residues. The germline CDR1 and CDR2 sequences are SEHNR and FQNEAQ (reference sequence). The V and J ends lost 5 bases and 6 bases respectively, with 20 bases between them. CDR3 sequence reads: CASSLEIPGRINTIYF. The CDR3 region has the DNA TGTGCCAGCAGCCTAGAAATTCCTGGGCGCATAAACACCATATATTTT. The complete variable domain, with remaining parts taken from reference TRBV7-9 and TRBJ1-3, reads DTGVSQNPRHKITKRGQNVTFRCDPISEHNRLYWYRQTLGQGPEFLTYFQNEAQLEKSRLLSDRFSAERPKGSFSTLEIQRTEQGDSAMYLCASSLEIPGRINTIYFGEGSWLTVV.

This sequence joins TRBV28 and TRBJ1-1; 7 bases are a match to TRBD1. Germline V lookup: CDR1 MDHEN, CDR2 SYDVKM. V shed 0 bases and J 5 bases; nucleotides not matched to a gene: 9. The CDR3 has 16 amino acids. CDR3 coding DNA: TGTGCCAGCAGTTTATGGGGTGACAGGGAAGGGACTGAAGCTTTCTTT. Its translation: CASSLWGDREGTEAFF.

Many counts were recorded for this clonotype. A clone one base away is much larger, so this may be a read error. The gene calls are TRBV6-2 or TRBV6-3 and TRBJ1-1; 11 bases align to TRBD1. The V gene end was trimmed by 6 bases and the J gene end by 6 bases; junction bases not matched to a gene: 3. CDR1 MNHEY and CDR2 SVGEGT come from the germline V gene. The CDR3 sequence is 13 residues long. The CDR3 loop is CASRGQGGSEAFF. The DNA for the CDR3 is TGTGCCAGCAGGGGACAGGGGGGCTCTGAAGCTTTCTTT.

This clonotype showed up many times. This chain joins TRBV7-2 and TRBJ1-5; tentative D call: TRBD1 (5 bases). CDR3 length: 14 residues. Germline V gene data show CDR1 as SGHTA and CDR2 as FQGNSA. V was shortened by 5 bases and J by 7 bases, with 15 bases between the two germline ends. CDR3 protein: CASSAGTAPQPQHF. The CDR3 DNA reads TGTGCCAGCAGCGCCGGGACCGCGCCCCAGCCCCAGCATTTT.

The V call is TRBV6-1, the J call TRBJ1-2; D gene uncertain. Trimming cost V 7 bases and J 3 bases, with 12 bases left between them. This CDR3 is built from 13 residues. Germline assignment: CDR1 MNHNS and CDR2 SASEGT. The CDR3 sequence: CASTVNRDYGYTF. For the CDR3, the DNA is TGTGCCAGCACCGTAAACAGAGACTATGGCTACACCTTC.

This clonotype has a handful of counts. The V call is TRBV11-3, the J call TRBJ2-2; D not resolved. CDR1 and CDR2 (germline): SGHNT, YENEEA. CDR3 length: 14 residues. V was cut by 5 bases and J by 6 bases, with 13 bases left in between. CDR3 residues: CASSPWSKAGELFF. CDR3 coding DNA: TGTGCCAGCAGCCCATGGTCTAAGGCCGGGGAGCTGTTTTTT.

This clonotype was detected ten times or more. CDR3 coding DNA: TGTGCCAGCATGACACAGAACTATGGCTACACCTTC. Translation gives CASMTQNYGYTF. The chain carries TRBV6-1 and TRBJ1-2; D not resolved. CDR1 and CDR2 from the germline V gene are MNHNS and SASEGT. The CDR3 covers 12 residues. Between the trimmed V and J ends, which lost 7 bases and 2 bases, there was a span of 8 bases.

This clonotype was detected ten times or more. The chain links TRBV3-1 to TRBJ2-5, with D unresolved. Trimming stripped 1 base from V and 1 base from J, with 10 bases between. Looked up from germline, CDR1 is LGHDT and CDR2 is YNNKEL (reference sequence). The CDR3 totals 15 residues. The DNA of the CDR3 is TGTGCCAGCAGCCAAGTCGGATTAGGCCAAGAGACCCAGTACTTC. It translates to CASSQVGLGQETQYF.

This clonotype has ten or more counts. The V gene is TRBV28, the J gene TRBJ1-1, with D possibly matching TRBD1 (5 bases). The CDR3 contains 11 residues. Trimming took 2 bases from V and 11 from J, leaving 9 bases between them. In germline, CDR1 is MDHEN, CDR2 SYDVKM. Here the CDR3 reads CASSLRGTAFF. The CDR3 region has the DNA TGTGCCAGCAGTTTAAGAGGGACTGCTTTCTTT. The variable domain in full, with the rest retrieved from reference TRBV28 and TRBJ1-1, is DVKVTQSSRYLVKRTGEKVFLECVQDMDHENMFWYRQDPGLGLRLIYFSYDVKMKEKGDIPEGYSVSREKKERFSLILESASTNQTSMYLCASSLRGTAFFGQGTRLTVV.

Worth noting for this clonotype: A much larger clone lies a single base off, so this may be a read error. This chain connects TRBV20-1 to TRBJ1-3, with no clear D. Per germline, CDR1 DFQATT and CDR2 SNEGSKA (reference sequence). V lost 3 bases, J lost 6 bases, and 12 bases lay in between. The CDR3 is made up of 13 amino acids. DNA of the CDR3: TGCAGTGCTAGGAGTCAGGTCGAAAACACCATATATTTT. It specifies CSARSQVENTIYF.

Many counts were recorded for this clonotype. J is TRBJ2-7 and V is TRBV11-2; TRBD2 matches 9 bases. This CDR3 contains 16 residues. Germline CDR1 SGHAT, CDR2 FQNNGV. The J segment lost 2 bases and the V segment lost 5 bases, leaving 10 bases of the junction unmatched. The CDR3 nucleotides read TGTGCCAGCAGCCCCGTCCCGGGCGGGGGGGCCTACGAGCAGTACTTC. This gives the protein CASSPVPGGGAYEQYF. Filled out from reference TRBV11-2 and TRBJ2-7, the complete variable domain reads EAGVAQSPRYKIIEKRQSVAFWCNPISGHATLYWYQQILGQGPKLLIQFQNNGVVDDSQLPKDRFSAERLKGVDSTLKIQPAKLEDSAVYLCASSPVPGGGAYEQYFGPGTRLTVT.

This clonotype came up many times. The V gene is TRBV12-3 or TRBV12-4, the J gene TRBJ2-7; 8 nucleotides line up with TRBD1. Trimming removed 7 bases from V and 4 bases from J; junction bases left unmatched: 9. The CDR3 spans 14 residues. In nucleotides, the CDR3 is TGTGCCAGCAACCTATCGGGGACAGGTTACGAGCAGTACTTC. Translation gives CASNLSGTGYEQYF.

The sample holds many counts of this clonotype. The chain uses TRBV15 and TRBJ1-1; D is unresolved. Trimming cost V 5 bases and J 1 base, with 14 bases left between them. Germline CDR1 is LNHNV and CDR2 is YYDKDF (reference sequence). CDR3 length equals 15 residues. DNA of the CDR3: TGTGCCACCAGCCTCCGACCGAGACAGAACACTGAAGCTTTCTTT. It codes for CATSLRPRQNTEAFF. Together with reference TRBV15 and TRBJ1-1, the CDR3 gives the full variable domain: DAMVIQNPRYQVTQFGKPVTLSCSQTLNHNVMYWYQQKSSQAPKLLFHYYDKDFNNEADTPDNFQSRRPNTSFCFLDIRSPGLGDTAMYLCATSLRPRQNTEAFFGQGTRLTVV.